The 30 T cell receptor beta chains listed next were all sequenced from one sample in a study of follicular helper T cells after annual influenza vaccination. TCRdb's table, derived via immunoSEQ multiplex PCR, lists solely in-frame clones and lacks some. The table has approximately 13,000 clones, 78% seen once. The time point denotes: 2015-2016 season, pre-vaccination. Sequenced material: CXCR5- memory CD4+ T cells sorted from blood, taken on the day of influenza vaccination. These receptors were collected from an adult who received the influenza vaccine.

The V call is TRBV7-9, the J call TRBJ2-7, with D tentatively TRBD1 (8 bases). Germline V gives CDR1 SEHNR, CDR2 FQNEAQ (reference sequence). V lost 4 bases to trimming and J lost 5 bases, with 15 bases between them. The CDR3 has 14 residues. The CDR3: CASSWGGTGDEQYF. The CDR3 DNA sequence: TGTGCCAGCAGCTGGGGGGGGACAGGTGACGAGCAGTACTTC.

The chain is built from TRBV18 and TRBJ1-2; D gene unclear. V shed 2 bases and J shed 5 bases, with 6 bases lying between them. This CDR3 region has 12 residues. The germline V gene encodes CDR1 KGHSH and CDR2 LQKENI. The CDR3 is CASSPNSYGYTF. In DNA form, the CDR3 reads TGTGCCAGCTCACCAAACTCGTATGGCTACACCTTC.

The chain links TRBV7-3 to TRBJ2-6; 12 bases are a match to TRBD2. Germline assignment: CDR1 SGHTA and CDR2 FQGTGA. The CDR3 consists of 18 residues. Trimming cost V 3 bases and J 2 bases; bases outside gene matches: 5. The CDR3 reads CASSLSSGGAAGANVLTF. The CDR3, as DNA: TGTGCCAGCAGCTTGTCTAGCGGGGGGGCTGCTGGGGCCAACGTCCTGACTTTC. The full variable domain, with the rest looked up from reference TRBV7-3 and TRBJ2-6, is GAGVSQTPSNKVTEKGKYVELRCDPISGHTALYWYRQSLGQGPEFLIYFQGTGAADDSGLPNDRFFAVRPEGSVSTLKIQRTERGDSAVYLCASSLSSGGAAGANVLTFGAGSRLTVL.

This chain connects TRBV5-5 to TRBJ1-6; a weak D match, TRBD1 (5 bases). This CDR3 is built from 15 residues. V was shortened by 2 bases and J by 10 bases, with 16 bases between the two germline ends. Per germline, CDR1 SGHKS and CDR2 YYEKEE (reference sequence). CDR3 sequence (DNA): TGTGCCAGCAGCTTTAATATCGGGGCAGGCTCACCCCTCCACTTT. Translation gives CASSFNIGAGSPLHF.

The chain uses TRBV5-4 and TRBJ1-1, with TRBD1 as a possible D gene (6 bases). The germline V gene encodes CDR1 SGHNT and CDR2 YYREEE (reference sequence). V was shortened by 4 bases and J by 5 bases, with 15 bases between the two germline ends. The CDR3 is 14 residues long. The CDR3 coding sequence is TGTGCCAGCAGCCTCAAAGGGGGGAAAACTGAAGCTTTCTTT. Residues: CASSLKGGKTEAFF.

The chain joins TRBV18 to TRBJ1-6, with D perhaps matching TRBD1 (6 bases). Looked up from germline, CDR1 is KGHSH and CDR2 is LQKENI. The CDR3 is 14 amino acids. Trimming shortened V by 3 bases and J by 9 bases, and 12 bases separated the two germline ends. The DNA for the CDR3 is TGTGCCAGCTCACCTACAGGGACCGCTTCACCCCTCCACTTT. Amino acid sequence: CASSPTGTASPLHF.

J is TRBJ2-7 and V is TRBV14; unclear D gene. The CDR3 has 13 residues. V lost 0 bases and J lost 6, with 9 bases in between. Germline CDR1 is SGHDN and CDR2 is FVKESK. The CDR3 nucleotides read TGTGCCAGCAGCCAAGATATCTTGGTCGAGCAGTACTTC. It codes for CASSQDILVEQYF. Full variable domain (missing parts from reference TRBV14 and TRBJ2-7): EAGVTQFPSHSVIEKGQTVTLRCDPISGHDNLYWYRRVMGKEIKFLLHFVKESKQDESGMPNNRFLAERTGGTYSTLKVQPAELEDSGVYFCASSQDILVEQYFGPGTRLTVT.

This clone has a single count. The chain has TRBV15 and TRBJ2-7; 9 bases fit TRBD1. Unmatched junction bases numbered 10, after V lost 3 bases and J lost 1 base. The germline CDR1 and CDR2 sequences are LNHNV and YYDKDF (reference sequence). The CDR3 is 17 residues long. The CDR3 region has the DNA TGTGCCACCAGCAGGATTTCAACAGGGGGCCCTTCCTACGAGCAGTACTTC. This gives the protein CATSRISTGGPSYEQYF.

The chain's CDR3 is CASSLDPLAGGPSSQDTQYF. In DNA, the CDR3 is TGTGCCAGCAGCTTAGATCCGCTAGCGGGGGGGCCTAGTTCCCAAGATACGCAGTATTTT. The chain joins TRBV11-2 to TRBJ2-3, with 12 bases aligning to TRBD2. From germline, CDR1 is SGHAT and CDR2 FQNNGV. The J segment lost 5 bases and the V segment lost 0 bases, leaving 15 bases of the junction unmatched. The CDR3 is 20 amino acids. Looking up the rest from reference TRBV11-2 and TRBJ2-3 gives the full variable domain: EAGVAQSPRYKIIEKRQSVAFWCNPISGHATLYWYQQILGQGPKLLIQFQNNGVVDDSQLPKDRFSAERLKGVDSTLKIQPAKLEDSAVYLCASSLDPLAGGPSSQDTQYFGPGTRLTVL.

The genes are TRBV7-6 and TRBJ2-1; weak D call: TRBD1 (5 bases). V lost 3 bases and J 0 bases, leaving 24 bases between the germline ends. The CDR3 extends over 20 amino acids. CDR1 and CDR2 from the germline V gene are SGHVS and FNYEAQ. The CDR3 DNA is TGTGCCAGCAGCTTTAATAGGGGCCTCAACGAATCAAGCTCCTACAATGAGCAGTTCTTC. Protein product: CASSFNRGLNESSSYNEQFF. Combining the CDR3 with reference TRBV7-6 and TRBJ2-1 gives the whole variable domain GAGVSQSPRYKVTKRGQDVALRCDPISGHVSLYWYRQALGQGPEFLTYFNYEAQQDKSGLPNDRFSAERPEGSISTLTIQRTEQRDSAMYRCASSFNRGLNESSSYNEQFFGPGTRLTVL.

This sequence joins TRBV6-5 and TRBJ2-6; D ambiguous. Trimming shortened V by 5 bases and J by 2 bases, and 1 base separated the two germline ends. Germline V lookup: CDR1 MNHEY, CDR2 SVGAGI. This CDR3 contains 12 residues. The CDR3 DNA reads as TGTGCCAGCAGTGCTGGGGCCAACGTCCTGACTTTC. This encodes CASSAGANVLTF.

V usage is TRBV5-4 and J usage is TRBJ1-4; 9 bases are shared with TRBD1. The CDR3 is made up of 15 amino acids. The junction had 9 bases not matched to a gene; V was cut back by 4 bases and J by 8 bases. CDR1 SGHNT and CDR2 YYREEE come from the germline V gene (reference sequence). The CDR3, as DNA: TGTGCCAGCAGCCGAATGGGACAGGGAGAGGAAAAACTGTTTTTT. This codes for CASSRMGQGEEKLFF.

The rearrangement links TRBV19 to TRBJ2-7, with 10 bases lining up with TRBD1. This CDR3 is built from 16 residues. V was clipped by 3 bases and J by 2 bases; unmatched bases: 7. Germline V gene lookup returns CDR1 LNHDA and CDR2 SQIVND (reference sequence). The CDR3 loop is CASSISGQGVAYEQYF. DNA for the CDR3: TGTGCCAGTAGTATCTCCGGACAGGGGGTTGCCTACGAGCAGTACTTC.

The CDR3: CASSSTPEQYF. The CDR3 coding sequence is TGTGCCAGCAGCTCGACTCCCGAGCAGTACTTC. The chain recombines TRBV11-2 with TRBJ2-7; D is ambiguous. Germline V gene sequence: CDR1 SGHAT, CDR2 FQNNGV. V was trimmed by 4 bases and J by 6 bases, leaving 7 bases between them. The CDR3 consists of 11 residues. Combining the CDR3 with reference TRBV11-2 and TRBJ2-7 gives the whole variable domain EAGVAQSPRYKIIEKRQSVAFWCNPISGHATLYWYQQILGQGPKLLIQFQNNGVVDDSQLPKDRFSAERLKGVDSTLKIQPAKLEDSAVYLCASSSTPEQYFGPGTRLTVT.

This clone was counted a few times. The chain employs TRBV4-1 and TRBJ1-5; D uncertain. The V end was cut by 2 bases, the J end by 0 bases, with 8 bases between. CDR1 and CDR2 (germline): MGHRA, YSYEKL. This CDR3 has 15 residues. The CDR3 nucleotides read TGCGCCAGCAGCCAAAGGCATATTAGCAATCAGCCCCAGCATTTT. It is translated as CASSQRHISNQPQHF.

CDR3 amino acids: CASSQGLAANQETQYF. CDR3 nucleotides: TGTGCCAGCAGCCAAGGACTAGCGGCCAACCAAGAGACCCAGTACTTC. The chain combines TRBV4-2 with TRBJ2-5, with 9 bases aligning to TRBD2. The CDR3 has 16 residues. The V gene's germline CDR1 is LGHNA and CDR2 YNFKEQ. J was trimmed by 0 bases and V by 1 base; bases with no gene match: 3.

V and J are TRBV2 and TRBJ2-2; tentatively, D is TRBD2 (6 bases). The CDR3 has 14 residues. Germline assignment: CDR1 SNHLY and CDR2 FYNNEI. The V and J ends lost 5 bases and 4 bases respectively, with 11 bases between them. The CDR3 protein is CASSRLVSTGELFF. The CDR3 bases are TGTGCCAGCAGTCGACTAGTTTCCACCGGGGAGCTGTTTTTT.

V is TRBV7-3 and J is TRBJ2-1; 9 bases line up with TRBD1. Germline CDR1 SGHTA, CDR2 FQGTGA. V was pared by 1 base and J by 5 bases, with 3 bases of the junction left unmatched. The length of the CDR3 is 15 residues. The CDR3 reads CASSLRGQGHNEQFF. In nucleotides, the CDR3 is TGTGCCAGCAGCTTAAGGGGACAGGGACACAATGAGCAGTTCTTC.

This chain connects TRBV9 to TRBJ2-7; D possibly corresponds to TRBD2 (5 bases). Germline-derived CDR1 and CDR2 are SGDLS and YYNGEE. Trimming shortened V by 0 bases and J by 2 bases, and 9 bases separated the two germline ends. CDR3 length: 14 residues. The CDR3, as DNA: TGTGCCAGCAGCGTAGACGGGAAAACCTACGAGCAGTACTTC. Translated: CASSVDGKTYEQYF.

The rearrangement links TRBV7-2 to TRBJ2-5, with unresolved D. V was shortened by 5 bases and J by 2 bases, with 9 bases between the two germline ends. This CDR3 contains 13 residues. Germline CDR1 SGHTA, CDR2 FQGNSA. CDR3 protein: CASSPERQETQYF. In DNA, the CDR3 is TGTGCCAGCAGCCCGGAGCGTCAAGAGACCCAGTACTTC.

This chain connects TRBV5-1 to TRBJ1-4; TRBD1 might be the D (6 bases). Germline V lookup: CDR1 SGHRS, CDR2 YFSETQ. The CDR3 loop spans 14 amino acids. V gave up 5 bases and J gave up 5 bases, with 13 bases separating them. The CDR3, as DNA: TGCGCCAGCAGTGCGAGGACAGAAAATGAAAAACTGTTTTTT. Translated: CASSARTENEKLFF. The variable domain in full, with the rest retrieved from reference TRBV5-1 and TRBJ1-4, is KAGVTQTPRYLIKTRGQQVTLSCSPISGHRSVSWYQQTPGQGLQFLFEYFSETQRNKGNFPGRFSGRQFSNSRSEMNVSTLELGDSALYLCASSARTENEKLFFGSGTQLSVL.

This rearrangement joins TRBV10-1 to TRBJ1-1, with D possibly being TRBD1 (5 bases). Trimming pared 1 base from V and 5 bases from J, leaving 11 bases between. The CDR3 covers 14 residues. Per germline, CDR1 WNHNN and CDR2 SYGVQD (reference sequence). The CDR3 nucleotides are TGCGCCAGCAGTGAGTATCAGGGTGGTACTGAAGCTTTCTTT. Protein: CASSEYQGGTEAFF.

J is TRBJ2-5 and V is TRBV18; D unclear. Per germline, CDR1 KGHSH and CDR2 LQKENI. V lost 3 bases and J 0 bases, leaving 8 bases between the germline ends. This CDR3 region has 14 residues. The CDR3: CASSPSPDQETQYF. CDR3 nucleotides: TGTGCCAGCTCACCGAGTCCCGACCAAGAGACCCAGTACTTC.

This CDR3 reads CASSPTSGGRNEQFF. DNA for the CDR3: TGTGCCAGCTCGCCGACTAGCGGGGGTAGGAATGAGCAGTTCTTC. The chain links TRBV18 to TRBJ2-1, with 12 bases identical to TRBD2. Germline V CDR1 and CDR2: KGHSH, LQKENI. The CDR3 is made up of 15 amino acids. Trimming cost V 6 bases and J 7 bases; bases outside gene matches: 7.

This chain connects TRBV5-1 to TRBJ2-2, with D possibly TRBD2 on 5 matching bases. There are 15 residues in the CDR3. V lost 1 base, J lost 0 bases, and 7 bases lay in between. In germline, CDR1 is SGHRS, CDR2 YFSETQ. DNA for the CDR3: TGCGCCAGCAGCTTGACTAGTCCGAACACCGGGGAGCTGTTTTTT. Amino acids: CASSLTSPNTGELFF.

The gene calls are TRBV21-1 and TRBJ1-5. TRBV21-1 is listed as a pseudogene. This CDR3 has 15 residues. The CDR3 coding sequence is TGTGCCACACCGGCGCGGGGCCCAGGCAATCAGCCCCAGCATTTT. This translates into CATPARGPGNQPQHF.

The chain joins TRBV7-2 to TRBJ1-4; D is unclear. The CDR3 totals 13 residues. CDR1 is SGHTA and CDR2 is FQGNSA in the germline V gene. The V gene lost 1 base and the J gene lost 8 bases, with 8 bases spanning the gap. CDR3 sequence: CASSLGALEKLFF. CDR3 coding DNA: TGTGCCAGCAGCTTAGGAGCACTCGAAAAACTGTTTTTT.

This chain uses TRBV19 with TRBJ2-2; the match to TRBD1 covers 11 bases. Germline-derived CDR1 and CDR2 are LNHDA and SQIVND (reference sequence). The CDR3 runs to 16 residues. With V trimmed by 7 bases and J by 6 bases, 10 bases remained unmatched. The CDR3: CASTHGQGAPAGELFF. The CDR3, as DNA: TGTGCCAGTACCCACGGACAGGGGGCGCCCGCCGGGGAGCTGTTTTTT.

The chain has TRBV13 and TRBJ1-5; TRBD1 is a possible D gene (5 bases). This CDR3 is built from 13 residues. Germline CDR1 reads PRHDT; CDR2 reads FYEKMQ (reference sequence). Trimming removed 0 bases at V and 8 bases at J, with 8 bases between. CDR3 amino acids: CASSLGGGKPQHF. The DNA of the CDR3 is TGTGCCAGCAGCTTAGGGGGGGGGAAGCCCCAGCATTTT.

The V gene is TRBV6-6, the J gene TRBJ2-7, with D tentatively TRBD1 (6 bases). V gave up 5 bases and J gave up 1 base, with 12 bases separating them. Germline V gives CDR1 MNHNY, CDR2 SVGAGI (reference sequence). This CDR3 is 14 amino acids long. The CDR3 region has the DNA TGTGCCAGCAGTCCGAGACAGGCGTCCTACGAGCAGTACTTC. Its translation: CASSPRQASYEQYF.